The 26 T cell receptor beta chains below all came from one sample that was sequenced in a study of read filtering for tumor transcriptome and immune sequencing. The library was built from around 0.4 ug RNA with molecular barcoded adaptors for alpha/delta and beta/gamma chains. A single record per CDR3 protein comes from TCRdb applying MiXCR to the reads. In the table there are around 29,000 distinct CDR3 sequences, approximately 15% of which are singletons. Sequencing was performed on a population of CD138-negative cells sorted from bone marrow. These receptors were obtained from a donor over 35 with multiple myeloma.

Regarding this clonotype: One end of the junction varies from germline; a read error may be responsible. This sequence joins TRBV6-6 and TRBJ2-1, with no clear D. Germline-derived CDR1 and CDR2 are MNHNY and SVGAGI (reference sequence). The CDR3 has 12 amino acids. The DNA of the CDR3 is TGTGCCGGCAGCGAAGGACCTGGCTACGAGTTCTTC. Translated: CAGSEGPGYEFF.

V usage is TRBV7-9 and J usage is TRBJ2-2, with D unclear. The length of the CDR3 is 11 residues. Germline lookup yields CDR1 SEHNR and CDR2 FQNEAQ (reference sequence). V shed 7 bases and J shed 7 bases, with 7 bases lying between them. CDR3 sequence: CASIHVGELFF. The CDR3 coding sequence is TGTGCCAGCATCCACGTCGGGGAGCTGTTTTTT.

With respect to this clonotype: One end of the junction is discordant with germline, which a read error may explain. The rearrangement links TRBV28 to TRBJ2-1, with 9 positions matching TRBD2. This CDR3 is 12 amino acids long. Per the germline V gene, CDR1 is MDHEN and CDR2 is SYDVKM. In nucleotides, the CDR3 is TGCGCCAGCAGCCAACAGCGGGAGGACCCGCTCTTC. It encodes CASSQQREDPLF.

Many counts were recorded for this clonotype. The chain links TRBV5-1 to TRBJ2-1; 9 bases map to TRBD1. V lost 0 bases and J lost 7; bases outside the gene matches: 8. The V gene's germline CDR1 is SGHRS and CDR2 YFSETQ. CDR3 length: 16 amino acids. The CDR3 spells CASSLESGTGTNEQFF. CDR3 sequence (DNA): TGCGCCAGCAGCTTGGAATCCGGGACAGGGACGAATGAGCAGTTCTTC.

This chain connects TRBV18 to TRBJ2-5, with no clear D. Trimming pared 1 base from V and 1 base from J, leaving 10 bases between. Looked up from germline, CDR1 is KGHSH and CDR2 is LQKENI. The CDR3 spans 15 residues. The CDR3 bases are TGTGCCAGCTCACCACGTTCAGCCAGCCAAGAGACCCAGTACTTC. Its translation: CASSPRSASQETQYF. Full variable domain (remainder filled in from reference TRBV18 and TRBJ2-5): NAGVMQNPRHLVRRRGQEARLRCSPMKGHSHVYWYRQLPEEGLKFMVYLQKENIIDESGMPKERFSAEFPKEGPSILRIQQVVRGDSAAYFCASSPRSASQETQYFGPGTRLLVL.

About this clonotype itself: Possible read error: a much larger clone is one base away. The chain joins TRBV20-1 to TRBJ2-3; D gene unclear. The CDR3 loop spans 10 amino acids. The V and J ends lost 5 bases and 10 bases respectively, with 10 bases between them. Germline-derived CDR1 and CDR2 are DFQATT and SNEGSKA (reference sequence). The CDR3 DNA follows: TGCAGTGCTCACCTGGGGTCGCAGTATTTT. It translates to CSAHLGSQYF.

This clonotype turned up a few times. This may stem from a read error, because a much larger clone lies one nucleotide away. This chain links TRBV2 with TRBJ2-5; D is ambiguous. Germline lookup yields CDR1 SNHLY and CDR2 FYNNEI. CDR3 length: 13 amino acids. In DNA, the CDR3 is TGTGCCAGCGGTGAACTGACACAAGAGACCCAGTACTTC. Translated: CASGELTQETQYF.

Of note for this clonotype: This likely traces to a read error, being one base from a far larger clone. The CDR3 DNA reads as TGCAGCCCGTGGACCCAGAGCTCCTACAATGAGCAGTACTTC. This gives the protein CSPWTQSSYNEQYF. The chain joins TRBV29-1 to TRBJ2-7, with unresolved D. V lost 8 bases, J lost 7 bases, and 24 bases lay in between. The CDR3 runs to 14 residues. In germline, CDR1 is SQVTM, CDR2 ANQGSEA.

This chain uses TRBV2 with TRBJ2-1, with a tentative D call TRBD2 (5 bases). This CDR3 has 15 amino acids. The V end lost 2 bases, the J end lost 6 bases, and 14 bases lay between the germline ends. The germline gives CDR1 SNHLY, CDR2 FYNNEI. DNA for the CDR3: TGTGCCAGCAGTGAACAGCAGGAGGTATGCAATGAGCAGTTCTTC. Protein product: CASSEQQEVCNEQFF.

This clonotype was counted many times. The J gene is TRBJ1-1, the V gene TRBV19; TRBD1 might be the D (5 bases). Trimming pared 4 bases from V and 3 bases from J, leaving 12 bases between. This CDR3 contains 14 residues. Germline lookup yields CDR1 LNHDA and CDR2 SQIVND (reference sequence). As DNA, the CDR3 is TGTGCCAGTAGTACAGCCGGGACCGACACTGAAGCTTTCTTT. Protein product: CASSTAGTDTEAFF.

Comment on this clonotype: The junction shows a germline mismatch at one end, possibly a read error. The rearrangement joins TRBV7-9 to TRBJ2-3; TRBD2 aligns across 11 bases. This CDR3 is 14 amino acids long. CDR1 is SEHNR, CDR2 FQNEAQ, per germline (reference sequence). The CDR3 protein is CARSLLAGVDTQYF. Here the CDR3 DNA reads TGTGCCAGGAGCTTACTAGCGGGAGTTGATACGCAGTATTTT.

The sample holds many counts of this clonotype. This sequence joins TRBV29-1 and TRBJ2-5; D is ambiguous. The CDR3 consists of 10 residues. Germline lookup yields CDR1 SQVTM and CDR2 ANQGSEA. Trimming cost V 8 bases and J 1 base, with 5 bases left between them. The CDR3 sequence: CSSSQETQYF. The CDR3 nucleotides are TGCAGCTCGAGCCAAGAGACCCAGTACTTC.

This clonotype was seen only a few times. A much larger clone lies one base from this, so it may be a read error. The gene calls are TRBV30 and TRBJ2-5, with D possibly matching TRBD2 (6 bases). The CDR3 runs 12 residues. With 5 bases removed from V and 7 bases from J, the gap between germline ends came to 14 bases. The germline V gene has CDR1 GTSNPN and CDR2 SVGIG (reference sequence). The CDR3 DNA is TGTGCCTGGGGGGTCGGGAGTGGGACCCAGTACTTC. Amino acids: CAWGVGSGTQYF.

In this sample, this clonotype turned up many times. The CDR3 region has the DNA TGTGCCAGCAGTTACTCGAATCTAGCGGGACACCAAGAGACCCAGTACTTC. Protein product: CASSYSNLAGHQETQYF. The rearrangement joins TRBV6-2 or TRBV6-3 to TRBJ2-5; 9 positions match TRBD2. The CDR3 is made up of 17 amino acids. CDR1 and CDR2 from the germline V gene are MNHEY and SVGEGT. J was trimmed by 0 bases and V by 0 bases; bases with no gene match: 5.

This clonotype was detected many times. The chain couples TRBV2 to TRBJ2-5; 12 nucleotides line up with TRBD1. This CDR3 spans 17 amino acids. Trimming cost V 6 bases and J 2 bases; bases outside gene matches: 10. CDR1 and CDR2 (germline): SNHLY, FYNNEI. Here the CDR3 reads CASRRDRGPIKQETQYF. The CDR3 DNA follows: TGTGCCAGCAGGCGGGACAGGGGGCCGATAAAGCAAGAGACCCAGTACTTC.

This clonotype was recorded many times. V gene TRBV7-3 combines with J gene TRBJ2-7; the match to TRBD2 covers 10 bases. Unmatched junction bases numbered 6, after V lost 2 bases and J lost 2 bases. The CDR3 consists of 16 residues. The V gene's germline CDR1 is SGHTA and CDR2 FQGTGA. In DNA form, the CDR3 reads TGTGCCAGCAGCTTAGCCGTAGCGGGAGGAGCCTACGAGCAGTACTTC. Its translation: CASSLAVAGGAYEQYF.

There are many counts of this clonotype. The CDR3 protein is CAISDKFREQFF. CDR3 nucleotide sequence: TGTGCCATCAGTGATAAATTTCGAGAGCAGTTCTTC. V and J are TRBV10-3 and TRBJ2-1; no clear D gene. The CDR3 has 12 amino acids. The V and J ends lost 3 bases and 10 bases respectively, with 10 bases between them. CDR1 is ENHRY, CDR2 SYGVKD, per germline.

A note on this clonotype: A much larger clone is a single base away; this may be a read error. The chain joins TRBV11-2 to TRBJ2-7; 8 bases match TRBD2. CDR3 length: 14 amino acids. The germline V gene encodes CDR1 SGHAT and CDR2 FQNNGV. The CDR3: CVSSYTSGSYEQYF. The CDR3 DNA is TGTGTCAGCAGCTATACTAGCGGCTCCTACGAGCAGTACTTC.

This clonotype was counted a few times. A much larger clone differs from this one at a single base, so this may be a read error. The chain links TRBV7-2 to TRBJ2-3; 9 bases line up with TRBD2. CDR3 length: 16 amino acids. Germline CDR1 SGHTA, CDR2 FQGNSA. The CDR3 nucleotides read TGTGCCAGCAGCCTACGACTAGCGGCTAGCACAGAAACGCAGTATTTT. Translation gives CASSLRLAASTETQYF.

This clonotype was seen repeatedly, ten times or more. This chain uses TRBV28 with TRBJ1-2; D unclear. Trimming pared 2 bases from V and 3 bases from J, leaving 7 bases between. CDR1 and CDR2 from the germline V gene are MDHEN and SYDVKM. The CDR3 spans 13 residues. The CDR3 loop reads CASSLQEDYGYTF. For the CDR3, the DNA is TGTGCCAGCAGTTTACAGGAGGACTATGGCTACACCTTC.

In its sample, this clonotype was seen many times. The CDR3: CASSLAGDGGQETQYF. CDR3 coding DNA: TGCGCCAGCAGCTTGGCCGGGGACGGTGGTCAAGAGACCCAGTACTTC. This sequence joins TRBV5-1 and TRBJ2-5; D is tentatively TRBD1 or TRBD2 (5 bases each). This CDR3 has 16 amino acids. Deletions cut 0 bases from V and 2 bases from J, with 14 bases between. Germline V gene lookup returns CDR1 SGHRS and CDR2 YFSETQ.

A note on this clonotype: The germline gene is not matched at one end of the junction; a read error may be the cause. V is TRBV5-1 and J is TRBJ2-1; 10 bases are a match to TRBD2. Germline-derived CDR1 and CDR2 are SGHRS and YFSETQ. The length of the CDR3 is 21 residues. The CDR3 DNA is TGCGCCAGCAGCCCAAGCCCTCGCAGCGGGAGGGCTCTAAGCTCCTCCAATGAGCAGTTCTTC. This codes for CASSPSPRSGRALSSSNEQFF.

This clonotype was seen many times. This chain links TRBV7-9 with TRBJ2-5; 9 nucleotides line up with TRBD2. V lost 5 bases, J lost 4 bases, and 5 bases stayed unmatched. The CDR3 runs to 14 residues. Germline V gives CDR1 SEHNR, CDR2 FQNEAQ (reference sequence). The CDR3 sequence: CASSPNSGGETQYF. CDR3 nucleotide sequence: TGTGCCAGCAGCCCAAATAGCGGGGGAGAGACCCAGTACTTC.

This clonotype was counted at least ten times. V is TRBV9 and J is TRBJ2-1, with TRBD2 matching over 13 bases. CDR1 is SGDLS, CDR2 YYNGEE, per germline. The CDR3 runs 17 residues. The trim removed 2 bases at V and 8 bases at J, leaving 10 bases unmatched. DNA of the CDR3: TGTGCCAGCAGCGTTTCGACTAGCGGGGGGCCGAGGGATGAGCAGTTCTTC. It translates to CASSVSTSGGPRDEQFF. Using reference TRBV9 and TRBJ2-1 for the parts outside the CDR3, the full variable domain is DSGVTQTPKHLITATGQRVTLRCSPRSGDLSVYWYQQSLDQGLQFLIQYYNGEERAKGNILERFSAQQFPDLHSELNLSSLELGDSALYFCASSVSTSGGPRDEQFFGPGTRLTVL.

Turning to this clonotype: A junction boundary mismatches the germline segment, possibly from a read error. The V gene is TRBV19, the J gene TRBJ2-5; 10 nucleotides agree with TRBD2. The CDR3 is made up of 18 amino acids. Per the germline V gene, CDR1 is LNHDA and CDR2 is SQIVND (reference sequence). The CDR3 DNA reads TGTGCCAGTAGTATCGTGCTAGCGGGAGATCGGGGAGGAGAGGCCCAGTACTTC. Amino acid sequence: CASSIVLAGDRGGEAQYF.

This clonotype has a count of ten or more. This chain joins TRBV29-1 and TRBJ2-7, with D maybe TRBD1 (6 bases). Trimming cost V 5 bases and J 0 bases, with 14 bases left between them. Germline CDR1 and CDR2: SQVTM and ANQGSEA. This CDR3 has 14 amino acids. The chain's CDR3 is CSVTGTSSSYEQYF. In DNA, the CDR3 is TGCAGCGTTACCGGGACATCCAGCTCCTACGAGCAGTACTTC.